Sequencing of this T cell receptor (beta chain) was carried out in a study of blood T cells in healthy people across ages. V was clipped by 8 bases and J by 0 bases, with 8 bases between them. Per germline, CDR1 MDHEN and CDR2 SYDVKM. The CDR3 is 12 amino acids. This clonotype was counted only a few times. Using a J-beta primer mix together with a sample-barcoded 5' primer, a second PCR was run for about 7 to 12 cycles. Using its own MiXCR run on the 5' RACE reads, TCRdb lists one record per CDR3 protein. The repertoire holds 700,000 to 900,000 distinct CDR3 sequences, with roughly 25% as singletons. These data were also filed under a second study, of T cells of mothers and their children. That paper adds: An overlap that was slightly higher, though non-significant, was seen in related mother-child pairs versus unrelated pairs.

The sequence was obtained from a boy under 18 in good health. The specimen was blood. V gene TRBV28 combines with J gene TRBJ2-7, with D tentatively TRBD2 (6 bases). The CDR3 DNA reads as TGTGCCAGCGGGGGGTACTCCTACGAGCAGTACTTC. Its protein product is CASGGYSYEQYF.